The rows below give T cell receptor beta chains drawn from one sample of a study of shared clonotypes between healthy human individuals. Profiling relied on immunoSEQ multiplex PCR, and the TCRdb table lists in-frame clones only, not all of them. Of about 1,800,000 clones detected, about 95% appear once; the ten largest clones hold approximately 1%. Sequencing was performed on naive CD8+ T cells sorted from blood. The receptors derive from a man younger than 35 in good health. Each CDR3 is given with its conserved first and last residue. A D gene is named only where the DNA matches it firmly. The listing skips clone size in some rows; elsewhere it reads once, few, many or a size class.

d_gene,j_gene,abundance,v_gene,CDR3nt,CDR3aa
TRBD2,TRBJ2-7,once,TRBV27,TGTGCCAGCAGTTTAGTCAATCCCCGGGGGGGTCCCTACGAGCAGTACTTC,CASSLVNPRGGPYEQYF
TRBD2,TRBJ2-5,.,TRBV9,TGTGCCAGCAGCCCCATCGGGGGGGTTTCTTTAGGAGAGACCCAGTACTTC,CASSPIGGVSLGETQYF
.,TRBJ2-3,.,TRBV30,TGTGCCTGGAATAGGGTAGAGCCCCAAGATACGCAGTATTTT,CAWNRVEPQDTQYF
TRBD2,TRBJ2-7,.,TRBV2,TGTGCCAGCAGTGTTAGCGGGGGGGTCCACGAGCAGTACTTC,CASSVSGGVHEQYF
.,TRBJ2-1,.,TRBV7-6,TGTGCCAGCAGCTTAGAACATGGGCAGAGCTCCTCCTACAATGAGCAGTTCTTC,CASSLEHGQSSSYNEQFF
.,TRBJ2-2,.,TRBV30,TGTGCCTGGAAACCCACCGGGGAGCTGTTTTTT,CAWKPTGELFF
.,TRBJ1-2,once,TRBV6-6,TGTGCCAGCAGTTTATCACGCGACGGAGGTGGGGGCTACACCTTC,CASSLSRDGGGGYTF
TRBD2,TRBJ2-1,.,TRBV7-9,TGTGCCAGCAGAACTAGCGGGAGAACTACCTATGAGCAGTTCTTC,CASRTSGRTTYEQFF
.,TRBJ1-2,.,TRBV4-1,TGCGCCAGCAGCCAAGAAAATCAGTATGGCTACACCTTC,CASSQENQYGYTF
.,TRBJ2-7,once,TRBV4-1,TGCGCCAGCAGCCAGTTGGTCCTCTACGAGCAGTACTTC,CASSQLVLYEQYF
.,TRBJ2-5,.,TRBV5-1,TGCGCCAGCAGCTTGCTAACCGGTGTGGAACTACCCCAAGAGACCCAGTACTTC,CASSLLTGVELPQETQYF
TRBD2,TRBJ2-1,.,TRBV4-2,TGTGCCAGCAGCCGAAGCTCGGCGGGGGGCCCCGACAATGAGCAGTTCTTC,CASSRSSAGGPDNEQFF
.,TRBJ2-7,.,TRBV6-6,TGTGCCAGCAGTTCCCGAACCTCCTACGAGCAGTACTTC,CASSSRTSYEQYF
TRBD1,TRBJ1-5,.,TRBV19,TGTGCCAGCCTCCGGGACAGGGAGGGAGGCAATCAGCCCCAGCATTTT,CASLRDREGGNQPQHF
TRBD2,TRBJ2-1,.,TRBV7-9,TGTGCCATCCCCCGGACAAGCGGGGGGGATCCAGATGAGCAGTTCTTC,CAIPRTSGGDPDEQFF
TRBD2,TRBJ2-3,.,TRBV7-7,TGTGCTAGCAGCGTGACTAGCGGTGCAGATACGCAGTATTTT,CASSVTSGADTQYF
TRBD2,TRBJ2-1,.,TRBV30,TGTGTCCTTGGTGGGACTAGCGGCAATGAGCAGTTCTTC,CVLGGTSGNEQFF
.,TRBJ2-7,.,TRBV19,TGTGCCAGTAGACTAAGGGGGTACACATACGAGCAGTACTTC,CASRLRGYTYEQYF
TRBD2,TRBJ2-1,.,TRBV7-9,TGTGCCAGCAGCTTATGGGGAGCGGGAGGTCTATACAATGAGCAGTTCTTC,CASSLWGAGGLYNEQFF
TRBD1,TRBJ2-1,.,TRBV14,TGTGCCAGCAGCTGGACAGGGGGTGCAGCTGAGCAGTTCTTC,CASSWTGGAAEQFF
.,TRBJ1-2,.,TRBV19,TGTGCCAGCCTGGACGAGACAAAGGGCTATGGCTACACCTTC,CASLDETKGYGYTF
TRBD2,TRBJ2-3,.,TRBV4-2,TGTGCCAGCAGCCAGGATCCGGGACTAGCATTTGATACGCAGTATTTT,CASSQDPGLAFDTQYF
.,TRBJ2-7,.,TRBV27,TGTGCCAGCAGTACCCGGGGCTCCTACGAGCAGTACTTC,CASSTRGSYEQYF
.,TRBJ1-4,.,TRBV4-3,TGCGCCAGCAGCCAAGTCCGCGAAGGGGGAAGGGAAAAACTGTTTTTT,CASSQVREGGREKLFF